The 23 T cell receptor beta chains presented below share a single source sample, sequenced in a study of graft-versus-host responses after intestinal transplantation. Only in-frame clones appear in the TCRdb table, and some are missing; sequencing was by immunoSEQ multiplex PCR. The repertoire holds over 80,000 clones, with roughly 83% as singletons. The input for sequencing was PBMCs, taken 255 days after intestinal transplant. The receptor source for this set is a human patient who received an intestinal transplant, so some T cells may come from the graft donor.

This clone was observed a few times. CDR3 loop: CASSDSFPGNTIYF. In DNA, the CDR3 is TGTGCCAGCAGCGACTCATTTCCGGGAAACACCATATATTTT. V usage is TRBV5-5 and J usage is TRBJ1-3; D gene unclear. There are 14 residues in the CDR3. V lost 4 bases and J 4 bases, leaving 12 bases between the germline ends. CDR1 is SGHKS, CDR2 YYEKEE, per germline (reference sequence).

The CDR3: CASSPRLAGGLYNEQFF. In DNA, the CDR3 is TGTGCCAGCAGCCCCAGACTAGCGGGAGGACTATACAATGAGCAGTTCTTC. The chain recombines TRBV7-9 with TRBJ2-1; 13 bases match TRBD2. CDR3 size: 17 residues. From germline, CDR1 is SEHNR and CDR2 FQNEAQ (reference sequence). Losses at the gene ends were 5 bases for V and 4 bases for J; bases not matched to a gene: 8.

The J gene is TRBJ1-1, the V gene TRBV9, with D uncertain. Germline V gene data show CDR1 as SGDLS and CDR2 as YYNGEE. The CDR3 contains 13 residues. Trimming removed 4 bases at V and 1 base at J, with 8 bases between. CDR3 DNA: TGTGCCAGCAGCTCCCCCTGGAACACTGAAGCTTTCTTT. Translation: CASSSPWNTEAFF.

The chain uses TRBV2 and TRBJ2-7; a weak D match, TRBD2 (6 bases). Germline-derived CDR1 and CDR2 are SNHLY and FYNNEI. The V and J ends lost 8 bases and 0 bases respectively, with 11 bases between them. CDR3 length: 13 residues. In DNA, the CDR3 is TGTGCCAGCCTCAGCGGGTCCTCCTACGAGCAGTACTTC. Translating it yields CASLSGSSYEQYF.

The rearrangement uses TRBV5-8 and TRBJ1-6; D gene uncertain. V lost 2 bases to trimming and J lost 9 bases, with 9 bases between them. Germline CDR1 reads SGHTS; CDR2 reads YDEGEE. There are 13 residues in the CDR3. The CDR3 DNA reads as TGTGCCAGCAGCTTATTAGGCGGTTCACCCCTCCACTTT. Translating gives CASSLLGGSPLHF.

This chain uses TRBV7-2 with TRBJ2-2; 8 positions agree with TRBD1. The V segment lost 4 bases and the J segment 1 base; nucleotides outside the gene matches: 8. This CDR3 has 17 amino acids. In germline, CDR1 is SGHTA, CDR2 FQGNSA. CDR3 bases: TGTGCCAGCAGCTGGTCAACCGGGACAGGGAACACCGGGGAGCTGTTTTTT. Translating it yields CASSWSTGTGNTGELFF.

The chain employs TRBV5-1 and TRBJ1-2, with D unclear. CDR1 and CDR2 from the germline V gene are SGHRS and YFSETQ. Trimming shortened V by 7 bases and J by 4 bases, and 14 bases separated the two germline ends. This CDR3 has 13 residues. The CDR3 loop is CASAGESRYGYTF. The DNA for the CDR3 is TGCGCCAGCGCTGGGGAAAGCCGCTATGGCTACACCTTC. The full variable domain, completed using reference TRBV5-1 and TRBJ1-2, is KAGVTQTPRYLIKTRGQQVTLSCSPISGHRSVSWYQQTPGQGLQFLFEYFSETQRNKGNFPGRFSGRQFSNSRSEMNVSTLELGDSALYLCASAGESRYGYTFGSGTRLTVV.

The CDR3 DNA is TGTGCCAGTACCGGGATACTCAGAGGGGCCAAAAACATTCAGTACTTC. Translation gives CASTGILRGAKNIQYF. This chain links TRBV19 with TRBJ2-4; D may be TRBD2 (5 bases). The germline V gene encodes CDR1 LNHDA and CDR2 SQIVND (reference sequence). This CDR3 is built from 16 residues. The V end was cut by 7 bases, the J end by 1 base, with 17 bases between.

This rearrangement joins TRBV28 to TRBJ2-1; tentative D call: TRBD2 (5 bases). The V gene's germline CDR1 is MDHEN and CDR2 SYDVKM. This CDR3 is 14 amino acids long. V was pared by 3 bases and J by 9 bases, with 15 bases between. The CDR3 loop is CASSFPHTGSEQFF. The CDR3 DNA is TGTGCCAGCAGTTTCCCCCACACGGGGAGTGAGCAGTTCTTC.

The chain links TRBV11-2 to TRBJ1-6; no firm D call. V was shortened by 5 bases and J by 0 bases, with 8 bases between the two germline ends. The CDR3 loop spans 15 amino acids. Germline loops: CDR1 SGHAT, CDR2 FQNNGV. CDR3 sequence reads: CASSLVSSYNSPLHF. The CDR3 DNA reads TGTGCCAGCAGCCTCGTTAGCTCCTATAATTCACCCCTCCACTTT.

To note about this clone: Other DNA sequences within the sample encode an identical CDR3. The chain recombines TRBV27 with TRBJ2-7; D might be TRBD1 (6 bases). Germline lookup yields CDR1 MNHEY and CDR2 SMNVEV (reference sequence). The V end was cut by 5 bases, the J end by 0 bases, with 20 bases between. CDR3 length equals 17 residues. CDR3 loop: CASSLSGHPQPSYEQYF. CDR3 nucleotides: TGTGCCAGCAGTCTCTCGGGACACCCCCAGCCCTCCTACGAGCAGTACTTC.

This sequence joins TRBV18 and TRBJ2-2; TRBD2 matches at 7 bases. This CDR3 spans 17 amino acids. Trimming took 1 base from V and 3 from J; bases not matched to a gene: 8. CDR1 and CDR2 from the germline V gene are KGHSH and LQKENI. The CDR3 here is CASSPLGGGGDTGELFF. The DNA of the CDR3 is TGTGCCAGCTCACCACTCGGCGGGGGTGGAGACACCGGGGAGCTGTTTTTT.

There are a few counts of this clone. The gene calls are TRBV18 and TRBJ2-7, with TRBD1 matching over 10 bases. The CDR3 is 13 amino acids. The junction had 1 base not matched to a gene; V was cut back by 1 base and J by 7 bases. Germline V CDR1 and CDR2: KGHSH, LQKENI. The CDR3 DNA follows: TGTGCCAGCTCACCACGGGACAGGGGTGAGCAGTACTTC. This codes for CASSPRDRGEQYF. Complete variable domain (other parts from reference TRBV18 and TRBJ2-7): NAGVMQNPRHLVRRRGQEARLRCSPMKGHSHVYWYRQLPEEGLKFMVYLQKENIIDESGMPKERFSAEFPKEGPSILRIQQVVRGDSAAYFCASSPRDRGEQYFGPGTRLTVT.

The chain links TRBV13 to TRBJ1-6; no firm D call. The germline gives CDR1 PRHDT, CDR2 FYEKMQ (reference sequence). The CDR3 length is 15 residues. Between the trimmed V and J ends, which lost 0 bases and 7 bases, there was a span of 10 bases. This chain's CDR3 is CASSLGGAQNSPLHF. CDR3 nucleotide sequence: TGTGCCAGCAGCTTAGGGGGAGCCCAAAATTCACCCCTCCACTTT.

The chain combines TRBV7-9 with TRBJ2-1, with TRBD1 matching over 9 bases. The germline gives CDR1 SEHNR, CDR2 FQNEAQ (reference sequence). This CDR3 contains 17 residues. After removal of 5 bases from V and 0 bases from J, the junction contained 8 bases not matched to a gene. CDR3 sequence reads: CASSPRTGEGSYNEQFF. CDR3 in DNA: TGTGCCAGCAGCCCCCGGACAGGGGAGGGCTCCTACAATGAGCAGTTCTTC.

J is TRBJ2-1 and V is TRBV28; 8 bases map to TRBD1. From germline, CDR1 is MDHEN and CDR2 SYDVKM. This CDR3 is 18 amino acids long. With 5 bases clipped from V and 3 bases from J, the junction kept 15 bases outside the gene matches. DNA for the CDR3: TGTGCCAGCAGTCCACTTCACCGACAGGGGAAGGGCTACAATGAGCAGTTCTTC. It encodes CASSPLHRQGKGYNEQFF.

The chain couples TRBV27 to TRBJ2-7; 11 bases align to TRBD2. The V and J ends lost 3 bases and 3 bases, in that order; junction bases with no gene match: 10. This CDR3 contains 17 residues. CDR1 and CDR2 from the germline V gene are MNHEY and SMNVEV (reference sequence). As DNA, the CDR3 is TGTGCCAGCAGTTTGGCCCCGGGGCTAGCGGGGGGCTACGAGCAGTACTTC. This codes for CASSLAPGLAGGYEQYF.

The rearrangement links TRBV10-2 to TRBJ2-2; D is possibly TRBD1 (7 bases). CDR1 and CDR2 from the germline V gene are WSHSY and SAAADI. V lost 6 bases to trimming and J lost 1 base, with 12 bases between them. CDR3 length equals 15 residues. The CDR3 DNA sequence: TGCGCCAGCAGCTCAGGGGGGAGGAACACCGGGGAGCTGTTTTTT. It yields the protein CASSSGGRNTGELFF.

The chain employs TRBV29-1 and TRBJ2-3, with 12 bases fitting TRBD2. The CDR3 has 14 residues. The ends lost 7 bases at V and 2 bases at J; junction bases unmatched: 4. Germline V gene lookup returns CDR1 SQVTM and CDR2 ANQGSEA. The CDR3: CSGGLAGTTDTQYF. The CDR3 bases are TGCAGCGGGGGACTAGCGGGTACCACAGATACGCAGTATTTT.

DNA for the CDR3: TGCGCCAGCAGCTTGAATCGCGAGTTCGATGAGCAGTTCTTC. Residues: CASSLNREFDEQFF. This chain joins TRBV5-1 and TRBJ2-1, with unresolved D. Germline V gives CDR1 SGHRS, CDR2 YFSETQ. V shed 1 base and J shed 8 bases, with 13 bases lying between them. This CDR3 is 14 amino acids long.

In nucleotides, the CDR3 is TGCAGCGTCGCCCGACAGGGGATCTACGAGCAGTACTTC. Translated, it gives CSVARQGIYEQYF. This chain uses TRBV29-1 with TRBJ2-7, with 8 bases aligning to TRBD1. The CDR3 runs 13 residues. Unmatched junction bases numbered 7, after V lost 6 bases and J lost 3 bases. Germline V gives CDR1 SQVTM, CDR2 ANQGSEA.

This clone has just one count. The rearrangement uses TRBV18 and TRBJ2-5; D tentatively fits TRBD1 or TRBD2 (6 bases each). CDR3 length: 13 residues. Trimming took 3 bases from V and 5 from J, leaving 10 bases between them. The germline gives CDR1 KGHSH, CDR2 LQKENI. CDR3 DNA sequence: TGTGCCAGCTCACCGAGGGGGAGGGAGACCCAGTACTTC. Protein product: CASSPRGRETQYF.

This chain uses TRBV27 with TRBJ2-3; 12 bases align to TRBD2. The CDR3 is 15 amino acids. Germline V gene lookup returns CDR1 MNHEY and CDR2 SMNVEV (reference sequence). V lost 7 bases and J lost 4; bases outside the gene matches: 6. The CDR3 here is CASTLLAGGPDTQYF. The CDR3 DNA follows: TGTGCCAGCACTCTACTAGCGGGGGGTCCAGATACGCAGTATTTT.